This T cell receptor beta chain was observed in a study of OX40 agonist ivuxolimab in advanced cancers. The CDR3 extends over 11 amino acids. Germline V gives CDR1 SGHAT, CDR2 FQNNGV. V was pared by 9 bases and J by 4 bases, with 6 bases between. Some clones are missing from TCRdb's copy, which holds only in-frame ones; the method was immunoSEQ multiplex PCR. The sample has some 30,000 clones, over 90% seen once. This clone appeared once. The sample here was CD4+ or CD8+ T cells sorted from blood, taken in a trial of the OX40 agonist ivuxolimab. The chain employs TRBV11-2 and TRBJ1-4, with no clear D. The TCR comes from an adult with an advanced solid tumor such as melanoma, head and neck, liver or kidney cancer. In DNA, the CDR3 is TGTGCCAGTCAGAATAATGAAAAACTGTTTTTT. It translates to CASQNNEKLFF. The entire variable domain, with the rest obtained from reference TRBV11-2 and TRBJ1-4, is as follows: EAGVAQSPRYKIIEKRQSVAFWCNPISGHATLYWYQQILGQGPKLLIQFQNNGVVDDSQLPKDRFSAERLKGVDSTLKIQPAKLEDSAVYLCASQNNEKLFFGSGTQLSVL.